This T cell receptor beta chain was identified during a study of blood T cell repertoires in COVID-19. In the study overall: The United States, Italy and Spain provided the acute and convalescent COVID-19 samples. T cells, B-cell-depleted T cells, or PBMCs supplied cDNA or gDNA.

TCRdb keeps only in-frame clones here, not all; method: immunoSEQ multiplex PCR. The sample lists fewer than 350,000 clones, 85% seen once, with around 2.3% in the top ten. This CDR3 comprises 13 residues. V dropped 0 bases and J dropped 6 bases, with 11 bases sitting between them. Germline V gives CDR1 GTSNPN, CDR2 SVGIG (reference sequence). Cohort allocation depended upon clinical history that participants reported. The TCR comes from a woman in her forties or fifties who had recovered from COVID-19. The chain carries TRBV30 and TRBJ1-2; no clear D gene. The sample taken for sequencing was PBMCs or T cells enriched from blood (not recorded which). The CDR3 bases are TGTGCCTGGAGTGTACTCCACGAACATGGCTACACCTTC. Amino acid sequence: CAWSVLHEHGYTF.